The T cell receptor (beta chain) described here comes from a study of T cells in narcolepsy. Findings of the study overall: Blood of same and different patients, but not healthy controls, reportedly held recurring autoreactive clonotypes.

The V and J ends lost 0 bases and 1 base respectively, with 7 bases between them. From germline, CDR1 is SGHRS and CDR2 YFSETQ. The CDR3 is made up of 15 amino acids. Produced via immunoSEQ multiplex PCR; TCRdb's table is partial and in-frame only. The sample carries about 40,000 clones, about 91% recorded once. Turning to this clone: The target antigen is unknown.

V is TRBV5-1 and J is TRBJ2-2; D not certain. Input material: CD45RA- memory CD4+ T cells from PBMCs. The source of this sequence is a human donor with narcolepsy. The CDR3 region has the DNA TGCGCCAGCAGCTTGGAGTCCATGAACACCGGGGAGCTGTTTTTT. Translated: CASSLESMNTGELFF.